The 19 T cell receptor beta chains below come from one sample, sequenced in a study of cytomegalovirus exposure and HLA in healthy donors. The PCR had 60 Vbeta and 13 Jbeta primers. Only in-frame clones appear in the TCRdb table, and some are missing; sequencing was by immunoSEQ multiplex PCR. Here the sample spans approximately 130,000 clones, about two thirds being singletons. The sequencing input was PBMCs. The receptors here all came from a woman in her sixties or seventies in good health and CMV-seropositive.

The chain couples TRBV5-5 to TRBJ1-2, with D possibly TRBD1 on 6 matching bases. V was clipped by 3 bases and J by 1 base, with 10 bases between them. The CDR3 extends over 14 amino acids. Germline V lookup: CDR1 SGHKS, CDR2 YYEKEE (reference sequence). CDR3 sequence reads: CASSSGQINYGYTF. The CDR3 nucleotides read TGTGCCAGCAGCTCTGGACAGATTAACTATGGCTACACCTTC. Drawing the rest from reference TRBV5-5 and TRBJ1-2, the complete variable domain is DAGVTQSPTHLIKTRGQQVTLRCSPISGHKSVSWYQQVLGQGPQFIFQYYEKEERGRGNFPDRFSARQFPNYSSELNVNALLLGDSALYLCASSSGQINYGYTFGSGTRLTVV.

DNA of the CDR3: TGTGCCAGCAGTGACCCGACACTGAATGAAAAACTGTTTTTT. Its translation is CASSDPTLNEKLFF. The V call is TRBV6-1, the J call TRBJ1-4, with unresolved D. The CDR3 runs to 14 residues. From germline, CDR1 is MNHNS and CDR2 SASEGT. V shed 3 bases and J shed 5 bases, with 10 bases lying between them.

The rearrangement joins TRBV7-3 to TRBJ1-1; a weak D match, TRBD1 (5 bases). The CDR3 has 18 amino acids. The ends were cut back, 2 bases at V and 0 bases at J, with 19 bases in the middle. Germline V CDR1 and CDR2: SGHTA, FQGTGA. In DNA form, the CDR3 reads TGTGCCAGCAGCTTAGGAGGGATAGGGGCAGGGCTGAACACTGAAGCTTTCTTT. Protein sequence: CASSLGGIGAGLNTEAFF.

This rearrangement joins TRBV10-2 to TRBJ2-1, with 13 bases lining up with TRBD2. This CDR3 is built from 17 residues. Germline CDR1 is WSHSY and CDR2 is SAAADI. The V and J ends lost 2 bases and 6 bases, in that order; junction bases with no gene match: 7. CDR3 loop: CASSEKTTSGGANEQFF. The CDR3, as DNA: TGCGCCAGCAGTGAGAAAACCACTAGCGGGGGGGCCAATGAGCAGTTCTTC.

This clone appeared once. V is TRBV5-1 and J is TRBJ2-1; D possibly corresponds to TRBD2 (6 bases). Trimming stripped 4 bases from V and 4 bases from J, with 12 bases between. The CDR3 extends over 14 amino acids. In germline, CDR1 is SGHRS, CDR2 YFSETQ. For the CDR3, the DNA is TGCGCCAGCAGCGACCCGGGGGAATACAATGAGCAGTTCTTC. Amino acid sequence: CASSDPGEYNEQFF.

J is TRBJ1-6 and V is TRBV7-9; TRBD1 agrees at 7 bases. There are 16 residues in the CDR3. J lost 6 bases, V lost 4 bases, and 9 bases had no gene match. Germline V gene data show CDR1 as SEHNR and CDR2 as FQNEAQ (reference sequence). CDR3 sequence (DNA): TGTGCCAGCAGCTCGACAGGGAGGCGAATTAATTCACCCCTCCACTTT. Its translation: CASSSTGRRINSPLHF.

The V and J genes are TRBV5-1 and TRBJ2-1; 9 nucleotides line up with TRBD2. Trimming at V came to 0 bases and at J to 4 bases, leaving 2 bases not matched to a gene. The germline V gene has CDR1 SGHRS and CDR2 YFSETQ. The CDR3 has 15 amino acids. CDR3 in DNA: TGCGCCAGCAGCTTGGAAGCGGGGGGTTACAATGAGCAGTTCTTC. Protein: CASSLEAGGYNEQFF. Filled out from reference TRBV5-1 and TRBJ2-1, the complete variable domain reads KAGVTQTPRYLIKTRGQQVTLSCSPISGHRSVSWYQQTPGQGLQFLFEYFSETQRNKGNFPGRFSGRQFSNSRSEMNVSTLELGDSALYLCASSLEAGGYNEQFFGPGTRLTVL.

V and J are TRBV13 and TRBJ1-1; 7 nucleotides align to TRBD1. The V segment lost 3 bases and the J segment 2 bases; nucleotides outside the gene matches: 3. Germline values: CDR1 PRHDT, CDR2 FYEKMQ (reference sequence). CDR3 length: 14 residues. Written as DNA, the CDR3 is TGTGCCAGCAGCTTGCGGGACAGTAACACTGAAGCTTTCTTT. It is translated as CASSLRDSNTEAFF.

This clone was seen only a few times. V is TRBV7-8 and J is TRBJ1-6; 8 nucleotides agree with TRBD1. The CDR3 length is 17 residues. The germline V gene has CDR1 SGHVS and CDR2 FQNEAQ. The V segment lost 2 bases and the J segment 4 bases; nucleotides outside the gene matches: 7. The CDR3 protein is CASSLSIRDRYNSPLHF. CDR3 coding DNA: TGTGCCAGCAGCTTATCAATCCGGGACAGGTATAATTCACCCCTCCACTTT.

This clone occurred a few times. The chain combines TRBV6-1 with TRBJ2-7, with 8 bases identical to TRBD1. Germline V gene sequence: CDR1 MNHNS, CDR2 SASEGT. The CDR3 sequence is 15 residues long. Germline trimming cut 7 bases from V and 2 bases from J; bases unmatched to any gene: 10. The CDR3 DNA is TGTGCCAGCACCCCTGGGACAGGAGTTACCTACGAGCAGTACTTC. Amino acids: CASTPGTGVTYEQYF.

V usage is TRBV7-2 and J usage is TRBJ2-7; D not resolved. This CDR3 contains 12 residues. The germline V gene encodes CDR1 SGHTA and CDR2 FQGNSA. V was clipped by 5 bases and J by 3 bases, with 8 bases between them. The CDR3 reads CASSVPGYEQYF. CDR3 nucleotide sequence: TGTGCCAGCAGCGTGCCGGGCTACGAGCAGTACTTC.

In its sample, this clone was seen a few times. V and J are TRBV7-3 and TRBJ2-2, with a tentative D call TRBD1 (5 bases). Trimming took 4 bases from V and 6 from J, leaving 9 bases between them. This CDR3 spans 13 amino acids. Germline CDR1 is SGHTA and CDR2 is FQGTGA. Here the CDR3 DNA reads TGTGCCAGCAGCTCACAGGTGCCCGGGGAGCTGTTTTTT. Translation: CASSSQVPGELFF. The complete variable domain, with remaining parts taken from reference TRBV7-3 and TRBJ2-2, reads GAGVSQTPSNKVTEKGKYVELRCDPISGHTALYWYRQSLGQGPEFLIYFQGTGAADDSGLPNDRFFAVRPEGSVSTLKIQRTERGDSAVYLCASSSQVPGELFFGEGSRLTVL.

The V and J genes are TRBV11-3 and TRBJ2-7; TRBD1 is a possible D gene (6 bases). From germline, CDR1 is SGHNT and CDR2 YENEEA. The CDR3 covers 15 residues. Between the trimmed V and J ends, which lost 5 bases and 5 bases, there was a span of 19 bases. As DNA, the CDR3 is TGTGCCAGCAGCAAACAGGGTAGTGTGGTAAACGAGCAGTACTTC. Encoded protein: CASSKQGSVVNEQYF.

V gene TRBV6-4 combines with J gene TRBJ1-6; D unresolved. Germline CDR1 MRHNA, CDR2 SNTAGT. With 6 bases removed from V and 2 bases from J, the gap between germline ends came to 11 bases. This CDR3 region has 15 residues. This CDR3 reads CASRSGETYNSPLHF. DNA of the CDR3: TGTGCCAGCAGGAGCGGGGAAACCTATAATTCACCCCTCCACTTT.

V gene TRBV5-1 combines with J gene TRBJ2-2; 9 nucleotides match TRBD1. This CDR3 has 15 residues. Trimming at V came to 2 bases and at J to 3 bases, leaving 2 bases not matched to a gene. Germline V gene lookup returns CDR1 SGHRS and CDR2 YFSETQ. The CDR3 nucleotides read TGCGCCAGCAGCTTACAGGGGGCACACACCGGGGAGCTGTTTTTT. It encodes CASSLQGAHTGELFF.

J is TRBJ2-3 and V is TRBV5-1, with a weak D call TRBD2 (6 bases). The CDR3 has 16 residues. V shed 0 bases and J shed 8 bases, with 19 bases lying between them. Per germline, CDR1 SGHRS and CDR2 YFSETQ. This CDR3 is CASSLDWRGSPPTQYF. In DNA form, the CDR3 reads TGCGCCAGCAGCTTGGACTGGAGGGGATCTCCCCCTACGCAGTATTTT.

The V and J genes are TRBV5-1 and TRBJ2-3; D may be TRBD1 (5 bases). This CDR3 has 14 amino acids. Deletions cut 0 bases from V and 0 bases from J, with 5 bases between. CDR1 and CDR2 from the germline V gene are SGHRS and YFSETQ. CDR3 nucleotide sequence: TGCGCCAGCAGCTTGGGGACAAGCACAGATACGCAGTATTTT. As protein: CASSLGTSTDTQYF.

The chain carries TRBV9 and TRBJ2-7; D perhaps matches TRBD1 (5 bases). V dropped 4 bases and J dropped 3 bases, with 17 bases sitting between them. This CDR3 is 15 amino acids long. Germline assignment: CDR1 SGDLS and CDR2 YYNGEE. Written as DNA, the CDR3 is TGTGCCAGCAGCCCCCACTGGGGCCCCAACTACGAGCAGTACTTC. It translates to CASSPHWGPNYEQYF. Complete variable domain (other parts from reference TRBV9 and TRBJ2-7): DSGVTQTPKHLITATGQRVTLRCSPRSGDLSVYWYQQSLDQGLQFLIQYYNGEERAKGNILERFSAQQFPDLHSELNLSSLELGDSALYFCASSPHWGPNYEQYFGPGTRLTVT.

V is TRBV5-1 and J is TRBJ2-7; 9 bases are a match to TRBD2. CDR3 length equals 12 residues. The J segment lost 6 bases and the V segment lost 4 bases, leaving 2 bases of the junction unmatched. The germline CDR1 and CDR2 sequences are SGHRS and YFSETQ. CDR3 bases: TGCGCCAGCAGCGCGGGGGGGGGCGAGCAGTACTTC. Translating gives CASSAGGGEQYF.